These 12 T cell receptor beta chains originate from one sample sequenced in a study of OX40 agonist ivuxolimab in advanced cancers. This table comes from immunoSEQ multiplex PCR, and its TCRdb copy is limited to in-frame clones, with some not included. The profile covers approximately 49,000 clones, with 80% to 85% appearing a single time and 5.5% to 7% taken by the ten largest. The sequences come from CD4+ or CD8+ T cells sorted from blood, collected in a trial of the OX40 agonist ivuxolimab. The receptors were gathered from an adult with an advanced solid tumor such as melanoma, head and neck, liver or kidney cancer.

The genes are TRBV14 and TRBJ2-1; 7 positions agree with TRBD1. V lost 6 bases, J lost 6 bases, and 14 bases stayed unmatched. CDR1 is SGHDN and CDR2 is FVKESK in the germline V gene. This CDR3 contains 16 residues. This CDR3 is CASSLTTGTVLNEQFF. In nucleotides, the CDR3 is TGTGCCAGCAGTCTTACGACAGGGACCGTCCTCAATGAGCAGTTCTTC. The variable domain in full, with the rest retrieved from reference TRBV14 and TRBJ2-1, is EAGVTQFPSHSVIEKGQTVTLRCDPISGHDNLYWYRRVMGKEIKFLLHFVKESKQDESGMPNNRFLAERTGGTYSTLKVQPAELEDSGVYFCASSLTTGTVLNEQFFGPGTRLTVL.

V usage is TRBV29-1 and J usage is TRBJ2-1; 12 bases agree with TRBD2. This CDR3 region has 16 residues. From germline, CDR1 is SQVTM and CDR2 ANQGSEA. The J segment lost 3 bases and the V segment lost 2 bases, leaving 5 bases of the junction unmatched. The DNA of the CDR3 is TGCAGCGTTGAACTAGCGGGAGGGTTCAGCTACAATGAGCAGTTCTTC. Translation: CSVELAGGFSYNEQFF.

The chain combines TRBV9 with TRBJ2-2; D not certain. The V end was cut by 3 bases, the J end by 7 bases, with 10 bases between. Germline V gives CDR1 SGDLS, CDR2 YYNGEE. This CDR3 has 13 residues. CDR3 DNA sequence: TGTGCCAGCAGCGCACCCCGAAGCGGGGAGCTGTTTTTT. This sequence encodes CASSAPRSGELFF. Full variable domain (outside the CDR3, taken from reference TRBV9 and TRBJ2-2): DSGVTQTPKHLITATGQRVTLRCSPRSGDLSVYWYQQSLDQGLQFLIQYYNGEERAKGNILERFSAQQFPDLHSELNLSSLELGDSALYFCASSAPRSGELFFGEGSRLTVL.

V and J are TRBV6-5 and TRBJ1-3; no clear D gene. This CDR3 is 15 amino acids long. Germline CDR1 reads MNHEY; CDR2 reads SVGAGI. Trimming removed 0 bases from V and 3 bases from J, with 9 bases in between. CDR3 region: CASSYSRTHGNTIYF. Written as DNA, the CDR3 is TGTGCCAGCAGTTACTCGAGAACACATGGAAACACCATATATTTT.

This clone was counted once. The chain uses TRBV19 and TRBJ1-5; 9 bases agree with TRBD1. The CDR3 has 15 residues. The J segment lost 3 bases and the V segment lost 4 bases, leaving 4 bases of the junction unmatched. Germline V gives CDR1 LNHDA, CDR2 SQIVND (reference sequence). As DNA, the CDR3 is TGTGCCAGTAGTAGGACAGGGGAGGACAATCAGCCCCAGCATTTT. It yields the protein CASSRTGEDNQPQHF.

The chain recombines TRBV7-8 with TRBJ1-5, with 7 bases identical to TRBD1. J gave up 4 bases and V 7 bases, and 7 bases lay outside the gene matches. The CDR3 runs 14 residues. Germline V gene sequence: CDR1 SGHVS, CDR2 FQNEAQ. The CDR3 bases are TGTGCCAGCAACATTCAGGGGGTAAATCAGCCCCAGCATTTT. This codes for CASNIQGVNQPQHF.

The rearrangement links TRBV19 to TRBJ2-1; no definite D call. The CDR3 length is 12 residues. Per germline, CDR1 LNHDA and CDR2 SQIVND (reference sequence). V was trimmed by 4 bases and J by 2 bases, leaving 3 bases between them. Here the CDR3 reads CASSTAYNEQFF. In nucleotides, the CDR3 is TGTGCCAGTAGTACAGCCTACAATGAGCAGTTCTTC.

The CDR3 sequence: CASSLATGERSNQPQHF. Written as DNA, the CDR3 is TGTGCCAGCAGCTTAGCTACAGGGGAAAGGAGCAATCAGCCCCAGCATTTT. The chain couples TRBV7-9 to TRBJ1-5; 7 nucleotides match TRBD1. Germline loops: CDR1 SEHNR, CDR2 FQNEAQ (reference sequence). V shed 0 bases, J shed 1 base, and the junction held 6 bases outside the gene matches. This CDR3 has 17 amino acids.

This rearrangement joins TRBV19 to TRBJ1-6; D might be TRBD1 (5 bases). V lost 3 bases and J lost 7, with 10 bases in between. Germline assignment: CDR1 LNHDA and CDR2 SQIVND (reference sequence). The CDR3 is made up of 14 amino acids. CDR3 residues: CASSMGVWNSPLHF. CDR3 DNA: TGTGCCAGTAGTATGGGGGTTTGGAATTCACCCCTCCACTTT. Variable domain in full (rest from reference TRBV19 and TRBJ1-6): DGGITQSPKYLFRKEGQNVTLSCEQNLNHDAMYWYRQDPGQGLRLIYYSQIVNDFQKGDIAEGYSVSREKKESFPLTVTSAQKNPTAFYLCASSMGVWNSPLHFGNGTRLTVT.

CDR3 amino acids: CATSSDPGLANYGYTF. The CDR3 nucleotides are TGTGCCACCAGCAGCGACCCAGGGTTAGCTAACTATGGCTACACCTTC. The J gene is TRBJ1-2, the V gene TRBV15; TRBD1 might be the D (5 bases). CDR3 length: 16 residues. V shed 3 bases and J shed 0 bases, with 14 bases lying between them. From germline, CDR1 is LNHNV and CDR2 YYDKDF (reference sequence).

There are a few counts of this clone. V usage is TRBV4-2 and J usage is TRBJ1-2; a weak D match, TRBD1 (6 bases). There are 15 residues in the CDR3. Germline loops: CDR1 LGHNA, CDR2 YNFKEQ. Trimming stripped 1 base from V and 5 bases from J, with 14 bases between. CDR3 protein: CASSQAPGAGYGYTF. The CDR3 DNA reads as TGTGCCAGCAGCCAAGCCCCGGGGGCGGGGTATGGCTACACCTTC.

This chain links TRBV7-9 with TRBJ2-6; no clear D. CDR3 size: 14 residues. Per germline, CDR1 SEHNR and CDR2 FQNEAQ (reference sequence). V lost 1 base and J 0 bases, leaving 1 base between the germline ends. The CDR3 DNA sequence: TGTGCCAGCAGCTTAGTCTCTGGGGCCAACGTCCTGACTTTC. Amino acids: CASSLVSGANVLTF. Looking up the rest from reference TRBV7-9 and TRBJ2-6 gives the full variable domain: DTGVSQNPRHKITKRGQNVTFRCDPISEHNRLYWYRQTLGQGPEFLTYFQNEAQLEKSRLLSDRFSAERPKGSFSTLEIQRTEQGDSAMYLCASSLVSGANVLTFGAGSRLTVL.